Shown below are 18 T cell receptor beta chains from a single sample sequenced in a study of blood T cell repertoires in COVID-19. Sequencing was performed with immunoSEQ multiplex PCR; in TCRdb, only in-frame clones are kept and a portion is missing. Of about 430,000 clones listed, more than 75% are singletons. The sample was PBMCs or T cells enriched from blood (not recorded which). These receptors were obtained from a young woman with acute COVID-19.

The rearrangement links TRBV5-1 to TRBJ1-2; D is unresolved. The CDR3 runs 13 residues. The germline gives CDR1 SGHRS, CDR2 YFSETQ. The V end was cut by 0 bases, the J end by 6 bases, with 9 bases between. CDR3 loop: CASSLGSLDGYTF. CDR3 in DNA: TGCGCCAGCAGCTTGGGGAGCCTTGATGGCTACACCTTC.

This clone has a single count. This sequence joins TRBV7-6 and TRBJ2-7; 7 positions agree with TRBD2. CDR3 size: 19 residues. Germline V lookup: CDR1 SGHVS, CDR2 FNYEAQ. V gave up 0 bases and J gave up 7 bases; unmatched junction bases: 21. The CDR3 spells CASSLARWEGNQRPGEQYF. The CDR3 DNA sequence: TGTGCCAGCAGCTTAGCGCGGTGGGAGGGCAACCAAAGGCCGGGGGAGCAGTACTTC.

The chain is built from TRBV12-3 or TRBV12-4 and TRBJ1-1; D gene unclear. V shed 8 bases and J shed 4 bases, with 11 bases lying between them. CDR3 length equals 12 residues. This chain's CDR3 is CASALEGTEAFF. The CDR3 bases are TGTGCCAGCGCCCTGGAGGGCACTGAAGCTTTCTTT.

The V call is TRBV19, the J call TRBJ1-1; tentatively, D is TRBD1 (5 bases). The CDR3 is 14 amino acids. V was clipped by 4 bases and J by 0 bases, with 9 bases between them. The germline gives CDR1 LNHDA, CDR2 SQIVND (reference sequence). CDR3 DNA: TGTGCCAGTAGTAGTGGCAGGGTGAACACTGAAGCTTTCTTT. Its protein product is CASSSGRVNTEAFF.

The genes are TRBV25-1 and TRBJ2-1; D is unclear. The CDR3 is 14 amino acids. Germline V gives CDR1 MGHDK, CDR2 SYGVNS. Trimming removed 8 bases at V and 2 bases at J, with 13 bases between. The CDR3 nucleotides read TGTGCCAGCGGTTTAACTCCCGCCTACAATGAGCAGTTCTTC. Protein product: CASGLTPAYNEQFF.

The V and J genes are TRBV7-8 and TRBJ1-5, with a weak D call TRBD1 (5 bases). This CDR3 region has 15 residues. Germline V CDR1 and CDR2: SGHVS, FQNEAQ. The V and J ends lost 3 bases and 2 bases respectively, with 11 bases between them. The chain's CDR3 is CASSLQGSGNQPQHF. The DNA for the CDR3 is TGTGCCAGCAGCTTGCAGGGTTCGGGCAATCAGCCCCAGCATTTT.

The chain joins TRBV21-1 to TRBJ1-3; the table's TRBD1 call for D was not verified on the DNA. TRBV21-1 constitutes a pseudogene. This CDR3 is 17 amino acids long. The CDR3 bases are TGTGCCAGCAGCAAAGTGGGACAGGGAAAATCTGGAAACACCATATATTTT. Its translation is CASSKVGQGKSGNTIYF.

This chain's CDR3 is CASSQLLLNSPLHF. The DNA for the CDR3 is TGTGCCAGCAGCCAACTCCTGTTGAATTCACCCCTCCACTTT. This chain uses TRBV14 with TRBJ1-6; no firm D call. Trimming shortened V by 2 bases and J by 7 bases, and 9 bases separated the two germline ends. CDR3 length: 14 residues. Germline V gene data show CDR1 as SGHDN and CDR2 as FVKESK.

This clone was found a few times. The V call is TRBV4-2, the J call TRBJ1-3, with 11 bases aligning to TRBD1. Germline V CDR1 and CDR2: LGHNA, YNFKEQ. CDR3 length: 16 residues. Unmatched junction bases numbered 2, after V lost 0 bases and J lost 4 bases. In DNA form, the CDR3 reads TGTGCCAGCAGCCAAGACCGGACAGGGGGCGGAAACACCATATATTTT. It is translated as CASSQDRTGGGNTIYF.

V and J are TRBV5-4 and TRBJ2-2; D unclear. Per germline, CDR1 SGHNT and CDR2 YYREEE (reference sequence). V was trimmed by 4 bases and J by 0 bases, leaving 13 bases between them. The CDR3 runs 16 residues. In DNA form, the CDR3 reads TGTGCCAGCAGCCCCTTCCCCAGCGCGAACACCGGGGAGCTGTTTTTT. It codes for CASSPFPSANTGELFF.

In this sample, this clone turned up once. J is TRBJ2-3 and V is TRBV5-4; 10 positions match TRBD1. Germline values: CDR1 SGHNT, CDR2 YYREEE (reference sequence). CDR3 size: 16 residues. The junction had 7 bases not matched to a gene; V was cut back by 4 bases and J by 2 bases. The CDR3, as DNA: TGTGCCAGCAGCCAAAGGACAGGGGGATCCACAGATACGCAGTATTTT. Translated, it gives CASSQRTGGSTDTQYF.

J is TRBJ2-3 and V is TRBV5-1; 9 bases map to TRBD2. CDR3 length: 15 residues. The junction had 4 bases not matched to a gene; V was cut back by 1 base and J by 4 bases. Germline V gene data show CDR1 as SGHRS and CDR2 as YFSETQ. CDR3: CASSLRRTSADTQYF. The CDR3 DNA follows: TGCGCCAGCAGCTTGCGCCGGACTAGCGCAGATACGCAGTATTTT. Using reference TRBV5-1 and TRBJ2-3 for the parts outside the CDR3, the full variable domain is KAGVTQTPRYLIKTRGQQVTLSCSPISGHRSVSWYQQTPGQGLQFLFEYFSETQRNKGNFPGRFSGRQFSNSRSEMNVSTLELGDSALYLCASSLRRTSADTQYFGPGTRLTVL.

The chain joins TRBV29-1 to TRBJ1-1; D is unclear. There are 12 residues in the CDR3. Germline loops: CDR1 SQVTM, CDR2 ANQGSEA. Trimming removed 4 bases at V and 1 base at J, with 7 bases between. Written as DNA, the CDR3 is TGCAGCGTTGGACTGAGGAACACTGAAGCTTTCTTT. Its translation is CSVGLRNTEAFF.

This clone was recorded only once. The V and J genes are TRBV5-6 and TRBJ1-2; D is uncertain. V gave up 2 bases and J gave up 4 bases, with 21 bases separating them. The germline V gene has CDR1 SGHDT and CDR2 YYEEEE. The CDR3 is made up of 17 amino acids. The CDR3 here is CASSFTLPRPGFYGYTF. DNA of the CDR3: TGTGCCAGCAGCTTCACACTACCAAGGCCGGGATTCTATGGCTACACCTTC.

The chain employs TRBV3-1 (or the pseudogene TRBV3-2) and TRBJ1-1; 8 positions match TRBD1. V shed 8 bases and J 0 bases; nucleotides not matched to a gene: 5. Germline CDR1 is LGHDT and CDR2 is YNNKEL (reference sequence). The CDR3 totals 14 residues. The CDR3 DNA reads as TGTGCCAGCGCCAGACAGGGGATGAACACTGAAGCTTTCTTT. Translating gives CASARQGMNTEAFF.

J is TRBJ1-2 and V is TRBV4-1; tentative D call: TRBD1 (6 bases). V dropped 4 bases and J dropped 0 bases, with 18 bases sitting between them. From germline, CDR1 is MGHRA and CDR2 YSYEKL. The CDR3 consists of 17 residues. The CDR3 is CASSPIKNRQANYGYTF. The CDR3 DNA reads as TGCGCCAGCAGCCCCATTAAAAATCGACAGGCTAACTATGGCTACACCTTC.

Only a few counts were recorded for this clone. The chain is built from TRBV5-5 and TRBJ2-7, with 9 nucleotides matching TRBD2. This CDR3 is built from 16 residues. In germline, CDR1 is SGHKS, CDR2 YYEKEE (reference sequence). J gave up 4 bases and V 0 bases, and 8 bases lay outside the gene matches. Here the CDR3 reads CASSLGTGTSMYEQYF. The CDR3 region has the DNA TGTGCCAGCAGCTTGGGTACCGGGACTAGCATGTACGAGCAGTACTTC.

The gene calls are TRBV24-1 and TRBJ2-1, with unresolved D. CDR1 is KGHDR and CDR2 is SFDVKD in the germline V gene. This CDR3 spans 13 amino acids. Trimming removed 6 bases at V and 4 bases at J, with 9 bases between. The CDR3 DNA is TGTGCCACCAGTCTATCAATGTACAATGAGCAGTTCTTC. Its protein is CATSLSMYNEQFF.